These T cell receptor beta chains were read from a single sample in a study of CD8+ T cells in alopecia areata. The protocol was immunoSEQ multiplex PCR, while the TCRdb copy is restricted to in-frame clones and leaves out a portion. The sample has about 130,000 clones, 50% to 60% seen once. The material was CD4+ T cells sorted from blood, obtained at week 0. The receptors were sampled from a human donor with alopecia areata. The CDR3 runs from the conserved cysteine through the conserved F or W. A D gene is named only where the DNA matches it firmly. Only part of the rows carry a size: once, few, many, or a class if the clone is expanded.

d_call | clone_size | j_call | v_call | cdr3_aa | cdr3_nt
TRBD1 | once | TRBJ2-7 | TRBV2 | CASTGTGLGEQYF | TGTGCCAGCACCGGGACAGGGTTAGGAGAGCAGTACTTC
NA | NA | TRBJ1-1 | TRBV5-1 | CASSLKVVDTEAFF | TGCGCCAGCAGCTTGAAGGTCGTAGACACTGAAGCTTTCTTT
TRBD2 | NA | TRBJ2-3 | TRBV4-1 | CASSVSGRREDTQYF | TGCGCCAGCAGCGTCAGCGGGAGAAGAGAAGATACGCAGTATTTT
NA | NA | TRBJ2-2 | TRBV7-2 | CASSSGIGGELFF | TGTGCCAGCAGCTCGGGGATAGGCGGGGAGCTGTTTTTT
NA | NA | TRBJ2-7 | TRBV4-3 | CASSRGGTVRAEQYF | TGCGCCAGCAGCCGAGGCGGGACAGTAAGGGCCGAGCAGTACTTC
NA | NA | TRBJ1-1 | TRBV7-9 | CASSPGSKWAFF | TGTGCCAGCAGTCCAGGGTCCAAATGGGCTTTCTTT
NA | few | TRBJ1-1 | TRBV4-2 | CASSQSQPSGSANTEAFF | TGTGCCAGCAGCCAATCACAACCGAGCGGCAGCGCGAACACTGAAGCTTTCTTT
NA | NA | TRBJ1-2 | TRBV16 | CASSLPRRYYGYTF | TGTGCCAGCAGCCTCCCTAGGCGGTACTATGGCTACACCTTC
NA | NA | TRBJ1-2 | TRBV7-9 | CASSLEGFYGYTF | TGTGCCAGCAGCTTAGAAGGGTTCTATGGCTACACCTTC
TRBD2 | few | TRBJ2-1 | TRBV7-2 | CASSLQRGGRNEQFF | TGTGCCAGCAGCTTACAGCGGGGGGGCCGCAATGAGCAGTTCTTC
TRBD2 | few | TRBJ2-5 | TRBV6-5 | CASNLAGGRMGTQYF | TGTGCCAGCAACTTAGCGGGAGGCCGAATGGGGACCCAGTACTTC
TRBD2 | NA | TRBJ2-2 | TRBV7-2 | CASSSSLAGDTGELFF | TGTGCCAGCAGCTCGAGCCTAGCGGGTGACACCGGGGAGCTGTTTTTT
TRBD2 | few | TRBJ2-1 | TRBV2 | CASSEVRLAGGGEQFF | TGTGCCAGCAGTGAGGTACGGCTAGCGGGAGGAGGTGAGCAGTTCTTC
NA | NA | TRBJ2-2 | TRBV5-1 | CASSWGNSENTGELFF | TGCGCCAGCAGCTGGGGGAATAGCGAGAACACCGGGGAGCTGTTTTTT
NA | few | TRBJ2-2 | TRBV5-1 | CASSRDPTTGELFF | TGCGCCAGCAGCCGGGACCCAACAACCGGGGAGCTGTTTTTT
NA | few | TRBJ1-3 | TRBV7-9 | CASEQPSSGNTIYF | TGTGCCAGCGAACAGCCTAGCTCTGGAAACACCATATATTTT
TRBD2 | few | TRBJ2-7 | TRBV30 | CAWSIRTSGPVEQYF | TGTGCCTGGAGTATCCGGACTAGCGGCCCCGTGGAGCAGTACTTC
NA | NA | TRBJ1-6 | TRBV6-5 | CASSKVHNSPLHF | TGTGCCAGCAGTAAGGTCCATAATTCACCCCTCCACTTT
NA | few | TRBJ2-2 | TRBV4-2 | CASSQGPGRQGGTGELFF | TGTGCCAGCAGCCAAGGGCCTGGTAGGCAGGGTGGCACCGGGGAGCTGTTTTTT
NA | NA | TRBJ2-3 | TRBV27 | CASSGTSFSTDTQYF | TGTGCCAGCAGCGGGACTTCCTTTAGCACAGATACGCAGTATTTT
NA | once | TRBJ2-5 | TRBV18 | CASSPGVETQYF | TGTGCCAGCTCACCCGGGGTTGAGACCCAGTACTTC
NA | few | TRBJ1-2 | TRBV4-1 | CASSQDRGQTLGRGYTF | TGCGCCAGCAGCCAAGATCGAGGACAGACACTCGGACGGGGCTACACCTTC
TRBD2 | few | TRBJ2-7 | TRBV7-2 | CASSLRLAGSYEQYF | TGTGCCAGCAGTCTTAGACTAGCGGGATCCTACGAGCAGTACTTC
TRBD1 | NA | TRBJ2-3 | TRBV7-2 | CASRRGPTDTQYF | TGTGCCAGCAGAAGGGGGCCCACAGATACGCAATATTTT
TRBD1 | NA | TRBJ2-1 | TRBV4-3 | CASSQEGGPGNEQFF | TGCGCCAGCAGCCAAGAAGGGGGCCCGGGAAATGAGCAGTTCTTC
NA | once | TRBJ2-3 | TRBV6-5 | CASTGDPDTQYF | TGTGCCAGCACGGGGGACCCCGATACGCAGTATTTT
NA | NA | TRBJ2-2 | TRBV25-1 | CASSESRPGGELFF | TGTGCCAGCAGTGAATCCAGACCGGGCGGGGAGCTGTTTTTT
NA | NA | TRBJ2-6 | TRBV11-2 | CASSSEKVRGANVLTF | TGTGCCAGCAGCTCCGAAAAGGTGCGTGGGGCCAACGTCCTGACTTTC
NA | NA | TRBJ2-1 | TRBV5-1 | CASRPDVYYEQFF | TGCGCCAGCAGACCGGACGTTTACTATGAGCAGTTCTTC
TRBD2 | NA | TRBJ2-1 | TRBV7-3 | CASSSGLAEYNEQFF | TGTGCCAGCAGTTCCGGACTAGCGGAGTACAATGAGCAGTTCTTC